The T cell receptor beta chain under discussion was sequenced for a study of shared clonotypes between healthy human individuals. This clone has just a few counts. The protocol was immunoSEQ multiplex PCR, while the TCRdb copy is restricted to in-frame clones and leaves out a portion. The repertoire holds 1 million to 1.2 million clones, with about 72% as singletons. Splitting the CD4+ cells yielded a CD45RA+ naive subset and a CD45RA-negative memory subset. The sequence derives from a man aged 18 to 29 in good health. Some clones in this sample may be carry-over from other donors' samples. The sample comprised memory CD4+ T cells from PBMCs. Subset defined: CD45RA-negative fraction.

CDR3 in amino acids: CASSEPTGGREQYF. Written as DNA, the CDR3 is TGTGCCAGCAGTGAACCCACAGGGGGCCGCGAGCAGTACTTC. J is TRBJ2-7 and V is TRBV25-1, with 9 bases aligning to TRBD1. The CDR3 totals 14 residues. Germline loops: CDR1 MGHDK, CDR2 SYGVNS. The junction had 5 bases not matched to a gene; V was cut back by 2 bases and J by 6 bases.